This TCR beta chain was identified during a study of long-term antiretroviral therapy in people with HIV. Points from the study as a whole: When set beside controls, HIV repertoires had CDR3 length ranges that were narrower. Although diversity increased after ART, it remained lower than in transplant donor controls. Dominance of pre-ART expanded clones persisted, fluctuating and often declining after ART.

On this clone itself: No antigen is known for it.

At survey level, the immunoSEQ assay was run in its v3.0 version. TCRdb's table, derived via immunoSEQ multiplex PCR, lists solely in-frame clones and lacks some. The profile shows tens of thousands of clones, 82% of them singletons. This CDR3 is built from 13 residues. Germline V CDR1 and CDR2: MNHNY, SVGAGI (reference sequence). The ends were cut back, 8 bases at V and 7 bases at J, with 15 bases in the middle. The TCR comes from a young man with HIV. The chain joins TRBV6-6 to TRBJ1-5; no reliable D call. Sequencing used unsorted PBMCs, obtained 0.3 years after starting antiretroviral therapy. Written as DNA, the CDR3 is TGTGCCAGCCTCGCCGGGCGAAGGCAGCCCCAGCATTTT. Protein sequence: CASLAGRRQPQHF.